This T cell receptor beta chain appears in the sequencing data of a study of blood T cell repertoires in COVID-19. Study as a whole: Whether acute or convalescent, the COVID-19 samples came from the United States, Italy and Spain. Sources were T cells, B-cell-depleted T cells, or PBMCs; the material itself was cDNA or gDNA.

The germline V gene has CDR1 MNHEY and CDR2 SVGAGI. Germline trimming cut 6 bases from V and 5 bases from J; bases unmatched to any gene: 6. CDR3 length: 14 residues. Per the original data handling: From reference gene primer amplification, estimates of nucleated cell counts were derived. Sequencing used immunoSEQ multiplex PCR; TCRdb keeps in-frame clones, though not all of them. V and J calls and clone size are copied from that table; D and trimming were computed from the DNA. The repertoire holds 200,000 to 250,000 clones, with roughly 82% as singletons. In Seattle, patients joined the study during active infection and were tracked longitudinally.

This clonotype originated in an elderly woman with COVID-19, enrolled during active disease. Material for sequencing was peripheral blood. The chain links TRBV6-5 to TRBJ2-5, with 10 bases identical to TRBD1. In DNA form, the CDR3 reads TGTGCCAGCAGGCGGGACAGGGGAAGGGAGACCCAGTACTTC. As protein: CASRRDRGRETQYF.